These 6 T cell receptor beta chains were all obtained from the same sample, sequenced in a study of T cell responses to AZD1222 COVID-19 vaccine. The data were produced by immunoSEQ multiplex PCR, yet TCRdb's version contains in-frame clones alone and is incomplete. There are 68,000 or so clones in the sample; about four fifths occur only once, and about 12% lies in the top ten. The specimen comprised peripheral blood, sampled on day 0 of AZD1222 vaccination. The receptors originated from an adult in good health.

The V gene is TRBV19, the J gene TRBJ2-7, with 11 bases identical to TRBD2. Germline values: CDR1 LNHDA, CDR2 SQIVND (reference sequence). The CDR3 has 16 residues. V gave up 4 bases and J gave up 3 bases; unmatched junction bases: 8. CDR3 region: CASSRETSGENYEQYF. In DNA form, the CDR3 reads TGTGCCAGTAGTAGAGAGACTAGCGGGGAAAACTACGAGCAGTACTTC.

The CDR3: CASSLPGQGPEAFF. CDR3 sequence (DNA): TGTGCCAGCAGCTTACCGGGACAGGGTCCCGAAGCTTTCTTT. The chain joins TRBV7-2 to TRBJ1-1; 9 bases match TRBD1. With 2 bases clipped from V and 8 bases from J, the junction kept 6 bases outside the gene matches. This CDR3 is 14 amino acids long. The V gene's germline CDR1 is SGHTA and CDR2 FQGNSA.

The V gene is TRBV24-1, the J gene TRBJ1-4; tentatively, D is TRBD1 (5 bases). Germline V gene lookup returns CDR1 KGHDR and CDR2 SFDVKD. With 7 bases removed from V and 12 bases from J, the gap between germline ends came to 14 bases. CDR3 size: 12 residues. CDR3 sequence: CATSPGRGQLFF. The CDR3 DNA follows: TGTGCCACCAGCCCGGGTAGGGGTCAACTGTTTTTT.

This clone was seen a single time. The chain links TRBV2 to TRBJ2-5, with D tentatively TRBD1 or TRBD2 (7 bases each). The germline V gene has CDR1 SNHLY and CDR2 FYNNEI. The CDR3 runs 14 residues. V lost 8 bases and J lost 4, with 17 bases in between. The CDR3 bases are TGTGCCAGCTCCCAGGGGGGCGGGGGAGAGACCCAGTACTTC. Its translation is CASSQGGGGETQYF.

V gene TRBV19 combines with J gene TRBJ1-2; TRBD1 is a possible D gene (6 bases). The CDR3 consists of 17 residues. Deletions cut 5 bases from V and 3 bases from J, with 22 bases between. Looked up from germline, CDR1 is LNHDA and CDR2 is SQIVND (reference sequence). The CDR3 DNA is TGTGCCAGTAGTCTCCCCGCCAGGGGATTTTTTGACTATGGCTACACCTTC. Amino acid sequence: CASSLPARGFFDYGYTF.

The V gene is TRBV7-6, the J gene TRBJ2-5; 12 bases match TRBD2. The germline V gene has CDR1 SGHVS and CDR2 FNYEAQ. The CDR3 covers 18 residues. V was clipped by 3 bases and J by 2 bases; unmatched bases: 10. In DNA form, the CDR3 reads TGTGCCAGCAGCTTTCTAGCGGGGGGGCCTAGATTTCAAGAGACCCAGTACTTC. This translates into CASSFLAGGPRFQETQYF.